This T cell receptor (beta chain) stems from a study of blood T cell repertoires in COVID-19. Clones were sequenced by immunoSEQ multiplex PCR, and TCRdb holds only the in-frame ones, with some missing. Altogether over 65,000 clones are present, 90% being singletons, with the ten largest covering roughly 0.8%. The TCR originated in an elderly woman with acute or convalescent COVID-19. Sequencing used peripheral blood.

The chain's CDR3 is CASSPPGGQETQYF. The CDR3 nucleotides read TGTGCCAGTAGTCCCCCAGGGGGCCAAGAGACCCAGTACTTC. The chain combines TRBV19 with TRBJ2-5, with 7 bases aligning to TRBD1. The V segment lost 5 bases and the J segment 1 base; nucleotides outside the gene matches: 4. CDR3 length: 14 amino acids. CDR1 is LNHDA and CDR2 is SQIVND in the germline V gene (reference sequence).